This TCR beta chain is drawn from a study of PD-1 blockade in classical Hodgkin lymphoma. Sequencing was performed with immunoSEQ multiplex PCR; in TCRdb, only in-frame clones are kept and a portion is missing. The sample has roughly 100,000 clones, over 85% seen once. Documented time point: cycle 4 day 1 (C4D1), after less than 7 weeks of nivolumab. Relapse after autologous stem cell transplantation occurred in every patient, and brentuximab vedotin exposure varied. The sample consisted of peripheral blood mononuclear cells (PBMCs), taken before the fourth cycle of nivolumab. This TCR derives from a human donor with classical Hodgkin lymphoma.

CDR3 sequence reads: CASSSGGANYGYTF. The CDR3 DNA sequence: TGTGCCAGCAGTAGTGGAGGGGCTAACTATGGCTACACCTTC. The V gene is TRBV9, the J gene TRBJ1-2; D may be TRBD1 (5 bases). The CDR3 is 14 amino acids. Germline assignment: CDR1 SGDLS and CDR2 YYNGEE. Deletions cut 5 bases from V and 0 bases from J, with 11 bases between. Looking up the rest from reference TRBV9 and TRBJ1-2 gives the full variable domain: DSGVTQTPKHLITATGQRVTLRCSPRSGDLSVYWYQQSLDQGLQFLIQYYNGEERAKGNILERFSAQQFPDLHSELNLSSLELGDSALYFCASSSGGANYGYTFGSGTRLTVV.